This T cell receptor (beta chain) is drawn from a study of spatial heterogeneity in lung cancer. The time point: sample taken at primary tumor resection. Unsorted tumor, nontumor lung tissue or cryopreserved PBMC supplied the whole RNA. This clonotype appeared many times. The junction does not match germline at one end; this may be a read error. Germline CDR1 and CDR2: MNHEY and SVGEGT. The CDR3 length is 15 residues. Every TCR cDNA molecule bore its own unique molecular identifier. TCRdb used MiXCR to reprocess the 5' RACE reads, holding one entry per CDR3 protein. In the table there are just over 25,000 distinct CDR3 sequences, around 13% of which are singletons.

This receptor was taken from a female donor with early-stage non-small cell lung cancer. V and J are TRBV6-2 or TRBV6-3 and TRBJ1-5; 9 bases are shared with TRBD1. The sample in question was PBMCs, obtained at surgery. The CDR3 sequence is CASSWGDRASQPQHF. CDR3 nucleotide sequence: TGTGCCAGCAGTTGGGGGGACAGGGCCTCCCAGCCGCAGCATTTT.